This T cell receptor beta chain was profiled in a study of T cells after yellow fever vaccination. Germline CDR1 SEHNR, CDR2 FQNEAQ (reference sequence). V was pared by 2 bases and J by 8 bases, with 12 bases between. This CDR3 region has 14 residues. TCRdb reprocessed the 5' RACE reads via MiXCR and lists one record per CDR3 protein. The sample has 300,000 to 350,000 distinct CDR3 sequences, about 4% seen once. This clonotype came up a few times. The sequence was collected from a man between 18 and 29 years old who received the YFV17D yellow fever vaccine. The starting material was PBMCs, obtained 5 days after the yellow fever booster vaccination. The chain carries TRBV7-9 and TRBJ1-4; no definite D call. The CDR3, as DNA: TGTGCCAGCAGCTTATTTGGTGGCGGGGAAAAACTGTTTTTT. Encoded protein: CASSLFGGGEKLFF.